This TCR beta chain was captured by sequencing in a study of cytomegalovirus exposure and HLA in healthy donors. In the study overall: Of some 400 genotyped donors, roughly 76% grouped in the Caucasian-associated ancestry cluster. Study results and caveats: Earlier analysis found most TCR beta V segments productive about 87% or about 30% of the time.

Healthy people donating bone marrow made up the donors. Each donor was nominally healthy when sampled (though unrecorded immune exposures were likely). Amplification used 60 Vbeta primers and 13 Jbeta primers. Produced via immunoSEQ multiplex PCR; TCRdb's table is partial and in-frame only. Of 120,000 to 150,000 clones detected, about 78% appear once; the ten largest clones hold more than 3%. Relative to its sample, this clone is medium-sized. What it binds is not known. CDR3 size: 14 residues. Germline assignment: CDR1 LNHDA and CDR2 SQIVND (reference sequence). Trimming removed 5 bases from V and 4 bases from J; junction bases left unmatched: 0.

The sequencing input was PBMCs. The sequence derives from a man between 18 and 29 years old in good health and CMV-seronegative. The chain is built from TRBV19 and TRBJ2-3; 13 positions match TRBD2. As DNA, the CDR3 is TGTGCCAGTAGTGGACTAGCGGGAGCAGATACGCAGTATTTT. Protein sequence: CASSGLAGADTQYF. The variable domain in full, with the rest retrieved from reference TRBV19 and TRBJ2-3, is DGGITQSPKYLFRKEGQNVTLSCEQNLNHDAMYWYRQDPGQGLRLIYYSQIVNDFQKGDIAEGYSVSREKKESFPLTVTSAQKNPTAFYLCASSGLAGADTQYFGPGTRLTVL.